This T cell receptor beta chain emerged from a study of cytomegalovirus exposure and HLA in healthy donors. Study overall: Of all 400 or so donors who were genotyped, 75% to 85% belonged to the Caucasian-associated ancestry cluster.

Details on this clone: Its antigen is undetermined.

Study outcomes and limitations: Evidence from a later analysis indicated that most CMV-associated TCR beta chains looked HLA-restricted. Sequencing artifact likely explains a cluster of highly shared sequence variants. Links to common viral pathogens appeared, in a later analysis, for several of the most significant clusters.

The PCR ran on 60 Vbeta and 13 Jbeta primers. The repertoire was sequenced with immunoSEQ multiplex PCR; TCRdb's copy has only in-frame clones and lacks some. The data hold some 91,000 clones, with roughly 75% observed a single time. CDR3 length: 16 amino acids. The germline V gene has CDR1 MGHDK and CDR2 SYGVNS. Trimming took off 2 bases at V and 4 bases at J, with 14 bases between the two ends. The clonotype originates from a woman in her sixties or seventies in good health and CMV-seronegative. Sequenced: PBMCs. The V and J genes are TRBV25-1 and TRBJ1-4; a weak D match, TRBD1 (5 bases). Written as DNA, the CDR3 is TGTGCCAGCAGTGAACGTTGGGGCGTCGATAATGAAAAACTGTTTTTT. Residues: CASSERWGVDNEKLFF.